This is a list of T cell receptor beta chains from one sample in a study of blood T cell repertoires in COVID-19. TCRdb's copy holds only in-frame clones and misses some; the assay was immunoSEQ multiplex PCR. The sample yields about 70,000 clones, about nine tenths seen once. The sample comprised peripheral blood. The origin of the receptors is a man between 60 and 75 years old with acute or convalescent COVID-19. The CDR3 runs from the conserved cysteine through the conserved F or W. Fields, in order: D gene, V gene, J gene, clone size, CDR3 length, CDR3 DNA, CDR3 protein. A D gene is named only where the DNA matches it firmly. Where a row states a size, it is once, few, many or the class of an expanded clone; other rows omit it.

D gene: NA
V gene: TRBV19
J gene: TRBJ1-5
clone size: NA
CDR3 length: 16
CDR3 DNA: TGTGCCAGTAGTATTCGGGGAGGGCTAAACAATCAGCCCCAGCATTTT
CDR3 protein: CASSIRGGLNNQPQHF

D gene: TRBD1
V gene: TRBV5-1
J gene: TRBJ1-3
clone size: NA
CDR3 length: 16
CDR3 DNA: TGCGCCAGCAGCTTGCGGCCAGGGGGCTCTGGAAACACCATATATTTT
CDR3 protein: CASSLRPGGSGNTIYF

D gene: TRBD1
V gene: TRBV5-1
J gene: TRBJ1-2
clone size: NA
CDR3 length: 14
CDR3 DNA: TGCGCCAGCAGCTTGGGGACAGGGGGCTATGGCTACACCTTC
CDR3 protein: CASSLGTGGYGYTF

D gene: NA
V gene: TRBV19
J gene: TRBJ1-6
clone size: NA
CDR3 length: 13
CDR3 DNA: TGTGCCAGTAGTCCCCGGTTTGGTTCACCCCTCCACTTT
CDR3 protein: CASSPRFGSPLHF

D gene: TRBD1
V gene: TRBV5-1
J gene: TRBJ1-5
clone size: NA
CDR3 length: 14
CDR3 DNA: TGCGCCAGCAGCCCTGGACAGGGGAGTCAGCCCCAGCATTTT
CDR3 protein: CASSPGQGSQPQHF

D gene: NA
V gene: TRBV7-3
J gene: TRBJ2-2
clone size: NA
CDR3 length: 17
CDR3 DNA: TGTGCCAGCAGCTTACCAGAGTTCACAGGACGGGCCGGGGAGCTGTTTTTT
CDR3 protein: CASSLPEFTGRAGELFF

D gene: NA
V gene: TRBV19
J gene: TRBJ1-2
clone size: NA
CDR3 length: 13
CDR3 DNA: TGTGCCAGTAGTATAGACACGGCGGGTGGCTACACCTTC
CDR3 protein: CASSIDTAGGYTF

D gene: NA
V gene: TRBV2
J gene: TRBJ2-1
clone size: once
CDR3 length: 15
CDR3 DNA: TGTGCCAGCAGCGGGGGAAGACAGGGTAAGGGTGAGCAGTTCTTC
CDR3 protein: CASSGGRQGKGEQFF

D gene: NA
V gene: TRBV6-5
J gene: TRBJ1-5
clone size: NA
CDR3 length: 14
CDR3 DNA: TGTGCCAGCAGACCCGGGGGATGGGGTCAGCCCCAGCATTTT
CDR3 protein: CASRPGGWGQPQHF

D gene: NA
V gene: TRBV19
J gene: TRBJ2-5
clone size: NA
CDR3 length: 13
CDR3 DNA: TGTGCCAGTAGTATCTCAGGGGGGCAGACCCAGTACTTC
CDR3 protein: CASSISGGQTQYF

D gene: TRBD1
V gene: TRBV15
J gene: TRBJ2-5
clone size: NA
CDR3 length: 15
CDR3 DNA: TGTGCCACCAGCCCGACAGGGGCTAGGCAAGAGACCCAGTACTTC
CDR3 protein: CATSPTGARQETQYF

D gene: TRBD2
V gene: TRBV7-2
J gene: TRBJ2-1
clone size: NA
CDR3 length: 15
CDR3 DNA: TGTGCCAGCAGCTTCAAGCGGGGGGGCCGTAACGAGCAGTTCTTC
CDR3 protein: CASSFKRGGRNEQFF

D gene: TRBD1
V gene: TRBV10-3
J gene: TRBJ2-3
clone size: NA
CDR3 length: 18
CDR3 DNA: TGTGCCATCAGTGAGACCTCCTCAGGGGGCGGTCGTTCAGATACGCAGTATTTT
CDR3 protein: CAISETSSGGGRSDTQYF

D gene: NA
V gene: TRBV5-1
J gene: TRBJ2-3
clone size: NA
CDR3 length: 15
CDR3 DNA: TGCGCCAGCAGCTTGAGGGGACTTGGCACAGATACGCAGTATTTT
CDR3 protein: CASSLRGLGTDTQYF

D gene: NA
V gene: TRBV9
J gene: TRBJ2-2
clone size: NA
CDR3 length: 18
CDR3 DNA: TGTGCCAGCAGCGTAGCCCAAGGGGGGGTAGCTAACACCGGGGAGCTGTTTTTT
CDR3 protein: CASSVAQGGVANTGELFF

D gene: TRBD1
V gene: TRBV5-6
J gene: TRBJ1-2
clone size: NA
CDR3 length: 15
CDR3 DNA: TGTGCCAGCAGCCGAAGGCACACAGGGGGTGATGGCTACACCTTC
CDR3 protein: CASSRRHTGGDGYTF

D gene: TRBD2
V gene: TRBV18
J gene: TRBJ2-3
clone size: few
CDR3 length: 15
CDR3 DNA: TGTGCCAGCTCACCGCAACGGGGGGGCACAGATACGCAGTATTTT
CDR3 protein: CASSPQRGGTDTQYF

D gene: TRBD1
V gene: TRBV6-5
J gene: TRBJ2-7
clone size: NA
CDR3 length: 15
CDR3 DNA: TGTGCCAGCAGAGCGGACAGGATCCTCTCCTACGAGCAGTACTTC
CDR3 protein: CASRADRILSYEQYF

D gene: NA
V gene: TRBV24-1
J gene: TRBJ1-5
clone size: once
CDR3 length: 13
CDR3 DNA: TGTGCCACCAGTGATTTTGGAGATCAGCCCCAGCATTTT
CDR3 protein: CATSDFGDQPQHF

D gene: NA
V gene: TRBV11-2
J gene: TRBJ2-5
clone size: NA
CDR3 length: 15
CDR3 DNA: TGTGCCAGCAGCTTAGATTTGGGCTGGCAAGAGACCCAGTACTTC
CDR3 protein: CASSLDLGWQETQYF

D gene: TRBD1
V gene: TRBV9
J gene: TRBJ2-2
clone size: NA
CDR3 length: 17
CDR3 DNA: TGTGCCAGCAGCGTGTGGGGACAGGGGGTACGAACCGGGGAGCTGTTTTTT
CDR3 protein: CASSVWGQGVRTGELFF

D gene: NA
V gene: TRBV10-3
J gene: TRBJ2-1
clone size: NA
CDR3 length: 15
CDR3 DNA: TGTGCCATCGCACTTACAGGGAGTTCCTACAATGAGCAGTTCTTC
CDR3 protein: CAIALTGSSYNEQFF

D gene: NA
V gene: TRBV7-9
J gene: TRBJ2-1
clone size: few
CDR3 length: 12
CDR3 DNA: TGTGCCAGCAGCTACCAGTACAATGAGCAGTTCTTC
CDR3 protein: CASSYQYNEQFF

D gene: NA
V gene: TRBV5-6
J gene: TRBJ2-2
clone size: NA
CDR3 length: 14
CDR3 DNA: TGTGCCAGCAGCTTGGATAGGAGCACCGGGGAGCTGTTTTTT
CDR3 protein: CASSLDRSTGELFF

D gene: NA
V gene: TRBV21-1
J gene: TRBJ2-7
clone size: NA
CDR3 length: 17
CDR3 DNA: TGTGCCAGCAGCAACAACAGTACCGGGACAGGGGTATACGAGCAGTACTTC
CDR3 protein: CASSNNSTGTGVYEQYF

D gene: TRBD1
V gene: TRBV19
J gene: TRBJ1-3
clone size: once
CDR3 length: 13
CDR3 DNA: TGTGCCAGTGAGAACAGGGGAGGAAACACCATATATTTT
CDR3 protein: CASENRGGNTIYF

D gene: TRBD1
V gene: TRBV5-1
J gene: TRBJ2-2
clone size: NA
CDR3 length: 17
CDR3 DNA: TGCGCCAGCAGCTCGATAGGGACAGGGACTTACACCGGGGAGCTGTTTTTT
CDR3 protein: CASSSIGTGTYTGELFF

D gene: TRBD1
V gene: TRBV3-1/TRBV3-2
J gene: TRBJ1-1
clone size: once
CDR3 length: 12
CDR3 DNA: TGTGCCAGCAGCCAAGGGACAGGGACAGCTTTCTTT
CDR3 protein: CASSQGTGTAFF

D gene: NA
V gene: TRBV27
J gene: TRBJ1-1
clone size: NA
CDR3 length: 17
CDR3 DNA: TGTGCCAGCAGTCACATTTGGGGGCAGGGAGTGAACACTGAAGCTTTCTTT
CDR3 protein: CASSHIWGQGVNTEAFF

D gene: TRBD1
V gene: TRBV9
J gene: TRBJ1-2
clone size: NA
CDR3 length: 13
CDR3 DNA: TGTGCCAGCAGCCAGGACAGGGGGAATGGCTACACCTTC
CDR3 protein: CASSQDRGNGYTF

D gene: TRBD1
V gene: TRBV19
J gene: TRBJ1-5
clone size: NA
CDR3 length: 15
CDR3 DNA: TGTGCCAGTAGGAGAAACAGGGGAGGCAATCAGCCCCAGCATTTT
CDR3 protein: CASRRNRGGNQPQHF

D gene: TRBD1
V gene: TRBV2
J gene: TRBJ1-5
clone size: NA
CDR3 length: 11
CDR3 DNA: TGTGCCAGCGGGGACAGGGAACCCCAGCATTTT
CDR3 protein: CASGDREPQHF

D gene: NA
V gene: TRBV30
J gene: TRBJ1-2
clone size: NA
CDR3 length: 11
CDR3 DNA: TGTGCCTGGAGTGATTCAGGGTACTACACCTTC
CDR3 protein: CAWSDSGYYTF

D gene: NA
V gene: TRBV9
J gene: TRBJ2-3
clone size: NA
CDR3 length: 15
CDR3 DNA: TGTGCCAGCAGCGGGGGGTCGGGGGTCACAGATACGCAGTATTTT
CDR3 protein: CASSGGSGVTDTQYF

D gene: TRBD1
V gene: TRBV18
J gene: TRBJ1-2
clone size: NA
CDR3 length: 15
CDR3 DNA: TGTGCCAGCTCACCCAGCACAGGGGGCGAACATGGCTACACCTTC
CDR3 protein: CASSPSTGGEHGYTF